The text below deals with one T cell receptor (beta chain). This record belongs to a study of healthy donors' naive CD4 and CD8 T cells. V shed 5 bases, J shed 5 bases, and the junction held 0 bases outside the gene matches. This CDR3 has 13 amino acids. Germline CDR1 is SGHNT and CDR2 is YYREEE (reference sequence). A linear amplification protocol produced the TCR libraries from around 0.55 ug of total RNA. MiXCR, run by TCRdb on the reads, gives a single entry per CDR3 protein. This table has approximately 180,000 distinct CDR3 sequences, 65% to 80% appearing once. This chain links TRBV5-4 with TRBJ2-4; 11 positions agree with TRBD1. This sequence was found in a pool of human donors in good health; the sample pools cells from several healthy donors. The sequenced sample was naive CD4+ and CD8+ T cells sorted from blood, pooled from several donors. The CDR3 loop reads CASRGQGENIQYF. For the CDR3, the DNA is TGTGCCAGCAGGGGACAGGGGGAAAACATTCAGTACTTC.